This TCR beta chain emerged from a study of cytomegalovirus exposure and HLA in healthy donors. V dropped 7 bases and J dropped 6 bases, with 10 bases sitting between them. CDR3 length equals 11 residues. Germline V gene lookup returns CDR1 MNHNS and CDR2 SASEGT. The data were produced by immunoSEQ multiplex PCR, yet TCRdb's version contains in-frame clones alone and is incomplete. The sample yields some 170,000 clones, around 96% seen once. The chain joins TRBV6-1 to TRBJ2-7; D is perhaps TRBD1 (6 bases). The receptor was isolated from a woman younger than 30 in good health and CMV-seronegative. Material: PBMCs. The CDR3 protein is CASKSGAEQYF. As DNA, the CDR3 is TGTGCCAGCAAATCAGGGGCCGAGCAGTACTTC.